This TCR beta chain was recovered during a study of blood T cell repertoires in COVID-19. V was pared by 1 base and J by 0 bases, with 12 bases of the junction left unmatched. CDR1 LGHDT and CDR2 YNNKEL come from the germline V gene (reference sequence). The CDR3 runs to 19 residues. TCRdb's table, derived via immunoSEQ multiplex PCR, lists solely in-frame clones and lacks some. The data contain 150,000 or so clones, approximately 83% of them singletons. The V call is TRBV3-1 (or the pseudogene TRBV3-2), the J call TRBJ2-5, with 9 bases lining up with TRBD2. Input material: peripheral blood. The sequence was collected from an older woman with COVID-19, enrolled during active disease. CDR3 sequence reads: CASSQARIGGGAYQETQYF. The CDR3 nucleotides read TGTGCCAGCAGCCAAGCAAGGATAGGCGGGGGGGCCTACCAAGAGACCCAGTACTTC.